The 7 T cell receptor beta chains in this list originate from one sample, sequenced in a study of T cells after yellow fever vaccination. MiXCR, applied by TCRdb to the 5' RACE reads, yields one record per CDR3 protein. Seen here are 180,000 or so distinct CDR3 sequences, roughly 11% observed once, and the top ten hold 36%. The sequenced sample was CD8+ T cells sorted from PBMCs, obtained 15 days after the yellow fever booster vaccination. These receptors all come from a man in his late teens or twenties who received the YFV17D yellow fever vaccine.

This clonotype appeared a few times. This sequence joins TRBV6-5 and TRBJ2-7, with TRBD2 matching over 12 bases. With 2 bases clipped from V and 2 bases from J, the junction kept 1 base outside the gene matches. Germline CDR1 reads MNHEY; CDR2 reads SVGAGI. This CDR3 is 15 amino acids long. CDR3 bases: TGTGCCAGCAGTTACGCTAGCGGGGGGGCCTACGAGCAGTACTTC. Encoded protein: CASSYASGGAYEQYF.

The V and J genes are TRBV5-1 and TRBJ2-7; D possibly uses TRBD1 or TRBD2 (5 bases each). V lost 4 bases, J lost 0 bases, and 8 bases lay in between. The CDR3 runs to 13 residues. Germline loops: CDR1 SGHRS, CDR2 YFSETQ. The CDR3 protein is CASSTGPSYEQYF. The CDR3 DNA reads TGCGCCAGCAGCACGGGGCCCTCCTACGAGCAGTACTTC.

V and J are TRBV5-1 and TRBJ1-1; no firm D call. Deletions cut 1 base from V and 3 bases from J, with 7 bases between. Germline CDR1 reads SGHRS; CDR2 reads YFSETQ. The length of the CDR3 is 13 residues. This CDR3 is CASSLTGHTEAFF. CDR3 in DNA: TGCGCCAGCAGCTTGACCGGGCACACTGAAGCTTTCTTT.

This clonotype occurred many times. V usage is TRBV12-3 or TRBV12-4 and J usage is TRBJ2-3; D remains unclear. CDR3 length: 13 residues. The germline V and J ends were trimmed by 7 bases and 4 bases, with 12 bases remaining between them. The CDR3 region is CASNLEGPDTQYF. The CDR3 DNA is TGTGCCAGCAACCTCGAAGGACCAGATACGCAGTATTTT.

This chain connects TRBV6-5 to TRBJ2-2; D remains unclear. Trimming pared 7 bases from V and 2 bases from J, leaving 8 bases between. The CDR3 contains 13 residues. Germline V gene data show CDR1 as MNHEY and CDR2 as SVGAGI. The CDR3 DNA reads as TGTGCCAGCACTTGGGGTAACACCGGGGAGCTGTTTTTT. Its protein is CASTWGNTGELFF.

DNA for the CDR3: TGCAGCGGGATTGGGGGAATTGTTGGGACCCAGTACTTC. Its protein is CSGIGGIVGTQYF. The chain uses TRBV29-1 and TRBJ2-5; D assignment may be TRBD1 or TRBD2 (5 bases each). V was cut by 7 bases and J by 7 bases, with 19 bases left in between. Germline lookup yields CDR1 SQVTM and CDR2 ANQGSEA. The CDR3 sequence is 13 residues long.

This clonotype was counted only a few times. The rearrangement joins TRBV20-1 to TRBJ1-6; 7 nucleotides match TRBD1. V lost 6 bases, J lost 0 bases, and 8 bases stayed unmatched. Per germline, CDR1 DFQATT and CDR2 SNEGSKA (reference sequence). This CDR3 contains 16 residues. The CDR3 DNA is TGCAGTGCGAAGGGGACAGCGGACTCCTATAATTCACCCCTCCACTTT. It is translated as CSAKGTADSYNSPLHF.